This is a list of T cell receptor beta chains from one sample in a study of blood T cell repertoires in COVID-19. The method was immunoSEQ multiplex PCR; TCRdb's version includes in-frame clones alone and lacks a portion of them. This table has 50,000 to 65,000 clones, more than 70% appearing once. Sequencing was carried out using peripheral blood. These TCRs come from a man aged 55 to 69 with COVID-19, enrolled during active disease. Each CDR3 is given with its conserved first and last residue. D genes are given only for firm matches. Part of the rows lack a size; the others show once, few, many or a class for expanded clones.

len	d_gene	j_gene	abundance	v_gene	CDR3aa	CDR3nt
16	-	TRBJ1-6	-	TRBV28	CASSFPSDRSNSPLHF	TGTGCCAGCAGTTTTCCCTCCGACAGGTCTAATTCACCCCTCCACTTT
14	-	TRBJ1-1	-	TRBV18	CASSPPSSNTEAFF	TGTGCCAGCTCACCACCGAGTTCAAACACTGAAGCTTTCTTT
15	-	TRBJ2-2	-	TRBV2	CASSEGPANTGELFF	TGTGCCAGCAGTGAAGGGCCCGCGAACACCGGGGAGCTGTTTTTT
13	-	TRBJ2-2	-	TRBV11-2	CASSVTSTGELFF	TGTGCCAGCAGCGTAACCAGCACCGGGGAGCTGTTTTTT
14	-	TRBJ2-7	-	TRBV19	CASSRLADTYEQYF	TGTGCCAGTAGTAGGTTAGCGGACACCTACGAGCAGTACTTC
14	-	TRBJ1-6	few	TRBV18	CASSPGQSNSPLHF	TGTGCCAGCTCACCCGGACAGAGTAATTCACCCCTCCACTTT
21	-	TRBJ2-1	once	TRBV23-1	CASSQWRKVRSLYRSGNEQFF	TGCGCCAGCAGTCAATGGAGGAAGGTGAGGTCCTTGTACCGTTCGGGCAATGAGCAGTTCTTC
15	-	TRBJ1-5	-	TRBV6-5	CASTGRGLPNQPQHF	TGTGCCAGCACGGGGAGGGGTTTACCCAATCAGCCCCAGCATTTT
14	-	TRBJ1-2	-	TRBV10-3	CAISGGGQKPSYTF	TGTGCCATCAGTGGGGGGGGACAAAAGCCCAGCTACACCTTC
14	TRBD1	TRBJ1-5	few	TRBV6-1	CASSEGQGAQPQHF	TGTGCCAGCAGTGAGGGACAGGGTGCTCAGCCCCAGCATTTT
16	TRBD2	TRBJ2-3	once	TRBV10-3	CAISETSGRGTDTQYF	TGTGCCATCAGTGAGACTAGCGGGAGGGGAACAGATACGCAGTATTTT
15	TRBD2	TRBJ2-5	-	TRBV6-5	CASQKREVRQETQYF	TGTGCCAGCCAAAAGCGGGAGGTTCGTCAAGAGACCCAGTACTTC
13	-	TRBJ1-2	-	TRBV11-2	CASSARVDYGYTF	TGTGCCAGCAGCGCCAGGGTGGACTATGGCTACACCTTC
14	-	TRBJ2-5	-	TRBV5-4	CASSLGGSQETQYF	TGTGCCAGCAGCTTGGGGGGCAGTCAAGAGACCCAGTACTTC
17	-	TRBJ1-5	-	TRBV19	CASSTFSGDYSNQPQHF	TGTGCCAGTAGTACTTTTTCGGGGGACTATAGCAATCAGCCCCAGCATTTT
17	TRBD1	TRBJ1-4	-	TRBV5-1	CASSLAGRGAMFEKLFF	TGCGCCAGCAGCTTGGCCGGCAGGGGGGCGATGTTTGAAAAACTGTTTTTT
16	-	TRBJ2-7	-	TRBV21-1	CASSKAGQASSYEQYF	TGTGCCAGCAGCAAAGCGGGGCAGGCGAGCTCCTACGAGCAGTACTTC
15	-	TRBJ1-5	-	TRBV2	CASSRDGNSVQPQHF	TGTGCCAGCAGCAGGGATGGTAATTCGGTTCAGCCCCAGCATTTT
14	-	TRBJ1-4	-	TRBV5-1	CASSLGQGNEKLFF	TGCGCCAGCAGCTTGGGCCAGGGAAACGAAAAACTGTTTTTT
14	TRBD1	TRBJ1-2	-	TRBV28	CASRSTGGDDGYTF	TGTGCCAGCAGGTCAACAGGGGGGGATGATGGCTACACCTTC
14	TRBD2	TRBJ2-7	-	TRBV11-2	CASSLEGGIYEQYF	TGTGCCAGCAGCTTAGAGGGGGGGATATACGAGCAGTACTTC
11	-	TRBJ1-1	-	TRBV19	CASRSGAEAFF	TGTGCCAGTAGGTCAGGGGCTGAAGCTTTCTTT
14	-	TRBJ2-7	-	TRBV10-2	CASNGGLQMYEQYF	TGCGCCAGCAATGGGGGGTTACAGATGTACGAGCAGTACTTC
14	-	TRBJ2-5	-	TRBV19	CASSIRRREETQYF	TGTGCCAGTAGTATCCGTCGCAGGGAAGAGACCCAGTACTTC
16	TRBD1	TRBJ1-5	-	TRBV18	CASSPGQGPSNQPQHF	TGTGCCAGCTCACCGGGACAGGGGCCTAGCAATCAGCCCCAGCATTTT
15	-	TRBJ2-5	-	TRBV7-9	CASSSHGGGGETQYF	TGTGCCAGCAGCTCCCACGGTGGGGGAGGAGAGACCCAGTACTTC
17	-	TRBJ2-1	few	TRBV24-1	CATSDRSERVTYNEQFF	TGTGCCACCAGTGATCGCTCTGAGAGGGTTACCTACAATGAGCAGTTCTTC
13	-	TRBJ2-7	-	TRBV18	CASSPAVSYEQYF	TGTGCCAGCTCACCGGCAGTCTCCTACGAGCAGTACTTC
15	-	TRBJ2-1	once	TRBV9	CASSVVQGRNNEQFF	TGTGCCAGCAGCGTTGTACAGGGTAGAAACAATGAGCAGTTCTTC
15	-	TRBJ1-2	-	TRBV7-9	CASSPPDIPNYGYTF	TGTGCCAGCAGCCCCCCGGACATCCCAAACTATGGCTACACCTTC
15	TRBD1	TRBJ2-1	-	TRBV5-5	CASRWRDRDYNEQFF	TGTGCCAGCAGATGGAGGGACAGGGACTACAATGAGCAGTTCTTC
17	TRBD2	TRBJ2-3	few	TRBV2	CASSDATSGGSTDTQYF	TGTGCCAGCAGTGATGCAACTAGCGGGGGGAGCACAGATACGCAGTATTTT
14	-	TRBJ2-7	-	TRBV4-1	CASSQEVGGYEQYF	TGCGCCAGCAGCCAAGAGGTCGGGGGCTACGAGCAGTACTTC
12	TRBD1	TRBJ1-2	-	TRBV29-1	CSVVGTGSGYTF	TGCAGCGTGGTAGGGACAGGGAGCGGCTACACCTTC
15	-	TRBJ1-2	-	TRBV29-1	CSVDAGGDTKYGYTF	TGCAGCGTTGATGCGGGGGGCGATACAAAGTATGGCTACACCTTC
16	-	TRBJ1-5	-	TRBV21-1	CASSSAGGEPHQPQHF	TGTGCCAGCAGCTCGGCGGGCGGGGAACCTCATCAGCCCCAGCATTTT
15	-	TRBJ2-3	once	TRBV7-9	CASSARYASSDTQYF	TGTGCCAGCAGCGCGCGATACGCTAGCTCAGATACGCAGTATTTT
14	TRBD1	TRBJ1-2	-	TRBV5-4	CASRMRQGDYGYTF	TGTGCCAGCAGGATGCGACAGGGTGACTATGGCTACACCTTC
16	TRBD1	TRBJ2-2	-	TRBV7-3	CASSPRGQGTTGELFF	TGTGCCAGCAGCCCTCGGGGACAGGGTACCACCGGGGAGCTGTTTTTT
14	-	TRBJ2-3	-	TRBV5-1	CASNPTGTTDTQYF	TGCGCCAGCAACCCGACAGGAACTACAGATACGCAGTATTTT
13	-	TRBJ1-5	-	TRBV7-6	CASSLQYDQPQHF	TGTGCCAGCAGTTTACAGTACGATCAGCCCCAGCATTTT
14	TRBD1	TRBJ1-4	-	TRBV10-3	CAISESGQGEKLFF	TGTGCCATCAGTGAGTCTGGACAGGGTGAAAAACTGTTTTTT
17	TRBD1	TRBJ1-6	-	TRBV7-9	CASSSSGQGALGSPLHF	TGTGCCAGCAGCTCCTCGGGACAGGGGGCTCTTGGGTCACCCCTCCACTTT
14	-	TRBJ2-5	few	TRBV5-1	CASSLFPVEETQYF	TGCGCCAGCAGCTTGTTCCCGGTAGAAGAGACCCAGTACTTC
15	TRBD1	TRBJ1-2	many	TRBV13	CASSLAAGGGNGYTF	TGTGCCAGCAGCTTAGCGGCAGGGGGCGGGAATGGCTACACCTTC
15	TRBD1	TRBJ2-5	-	TRBV6-5	CASRDPGQGVETQYF	TGTGCCAGCAGAGATCCGGGACAGGGAGTAGAGACCCAGTACTTC
14	TRBD1	TRBJ1-4	-	TRBV6-5	CASRPGQGLEKLFF	TGTGCCAGCAGGCCCGGACAGGGGCTGGAAAAACTGTTTTTT
15	TRBD2	TRBJ2-3	-	TRBV2	CASRPLTSGTDTQYF	TGTGCCAGCCGACCGTTGACTAGCGGCACAGATACGCAGTATTTT
13	-	TRBJ2-7	-	TRBV10-3	CAISQTDQDEQYF	TGTGCCATCAGCCAGACAGACCAGGACGAGCAGTACTTC
14	TRBD1	TRBJ1-1	-	TRBV18	CASSPGQGFTEAFF	TGTGCCAGCTCACCGGGACAGGGGTTCACTGAAGCTTTCTTT
21	TRBD2	TRBJ2-4	-	TRBV5-1	CASSFALLTSGGARAKNIQYF	TGCGCCAGCAGCTTTGCCCTCCTGACTAGCGGGGGGGCCCGGGCCAAAAACATTCAGTACTTC
15	TRBD1	TRBJ1-5	-	TRBV6-5	CASSYSRGDNQPQHF	TGTGCCAGCAGTTACAGCAGGGGGGACAATCAGCCCCAGCATTTT